The rows below give T cell receptor beta chains drawn from one sample of a study of metastatic and nonmetastatic thyroid tumors. With MiXCR, TCRdb reprocessed the PCR reads. The table shows some 90,000 clones, with around 7.8% occurring only once. The sequencing sample was made of blood. The receptors shown here come from a female donor with papillary thyroid cancer or a benign thyroid nodule (not recorded which). Some clones in this sample may be carry-over from other donors' samples. Both conserved end residues are part of each CDR3. A D gene is named only where the DNA matches it firmly. Size tells how often a clone was seen (once, few, many) or the class of an expanded clone, and some rows leave it out.

CDR3 DNA	CDR3 protein	clone size	J gene	V gene	D gene
TGCGCCAGCAGCTTCCCCAGGGCAGGAGATACGCAGTATTTT	CASSFPRAGDTQYF	many	TRBJ2-3	TRBV5-1	NA
TGTGCCAGCAGTGTCAGGGTCCAGCCCCAGCATTTT	CASSVRVQPQHF	NA	TRBJ1-5	TRBV28	NA
TGTGCCAGCACCCGACTGAATTCTAACTATGGCTACACCTTC	CASTRLNSNYGYTF	many	TRBJ1-2	TRBV27	NA
TGTGCCAGCAGTGAACACATAGAATTGGTGATTTATGGCTACACCTTC	CASSEHIELVIYGYTF	many	TRBJ1-2	TRBV2	NA
TGTGCCAGCAGCTTGGAGGCGGACAGGGGGCGTAAAGATACGCAGTATTTT	CASSLEADRGRKDTQYF	many	TRBJ2-3	TRBV11-2	TRBD1
TGTGCCAGCACCCCCGGACAGGGCTACGGTGAAAAACTGTTTTTT	CASTPGQGYGEKLFF	many	TRBJ1-4	TRBV12-3/TRBV12-4	TRBD1
TGTGCCAGTACGTTACTCCACCTGAACACTGAAGCTTTCTTT	CASTLLHLNTEAFF	many	TRBJ1-1	TRBV19	NA
TGCAGTGCTGACGACAGGGCTAACTATGGCTACACCTTC	CSADDRANYGYTF	many	TRBJ1-2	TRBV20-1	TRBD1
TGTGCCAGCTCACCACAGGGGGTGGACCAGCCCCAGCATTTT	CASSPQGVDQPQHF	NA	TRBJ1-5	TRBV18	NA
TGTGCCAGCTGGGGGGGCACCGGAGAGCTGCTTTTT	CASWGGTGELLF	few	TRBJ2-2	TRBV27	NA
TGTGCCAGCAGTGGGGGGACAGACCCCAATGAAAAACTGTTTTTT	CASSGGTDPNEKLFF	many	TRBJ1-4	TRBV27	TRBD1
TGTGCCAGCAGCCAAGATCACGGCAGGAGCTACGAGCAGTACTTC	CASSQDHGRSYEQYF	many	TRBJ2-7	TRBV14	NA
TGTGCCTGGAGTCCAGGGGACGGAGGCTACACCTTC	CAWSPGDGGYTF	NA	TRBJ1-2	TRBV30	NA
TGTGCCATCAGGGATAGCGGACAGTCGGGGGGCACAGATACGCAGTATTTT	CAIRDSGQSGGTDTQYF	many	TRBJ2-3	TRBV10-3	NA
TGTGCCAGCAAAAGGGACCGGAGCTCCTACGAGCAGTACTTC	CASKRDRSSYEQYF	many	TRBJ2-7	TRBV11-2	NA
TGTGCCAGCAGCTCCAGACTAGCGGGGGGCCCCCAGTATTTT	CASSSRLAGGPQYF	few	TRBJ2-3	TRBV11-2	TRBD2
TGCGCCAGCAGGAGCGGGGGGGCGAACACCGGGGAGCTGTTTTTT	CASRSGGANTGELFF	many	TRBJ2-2	TRBV5-1	TRBD2
TGTGCCAGCAGTCTCACTAGCGCGGTTCGCGAGCAGTACTTC	CASSLTSAVREQYF	many	TRBJ2-7	TRBV3-1	TRBD2
TGTGCCAGCAGCCAGGACAGGGGGCACTACAATGAGCAGTTCTTC	CASSQDRGHYNEQFF	many	TRBJ2-1	TRBV6-1	TRBD1
TGTGCCAGCAGCCTACAGGGCTCTGGGGCCAACGTCCTGACTTTC	CASSLQGSGANVLTF	many	TRBJ2-6	TRBV3-1	NA
TGTGCCAGCAGCTCCCCTAGCGGTGAAGAGACCCAGTACTTC	CASSSPSGEETQYF	many	TRBJ2-5	TRBV11-2	TRBD2
TGTGCCAGCAGTGAAGCGCTTCGCCAAGCAACTAATGAAAAACTGGTTTTT	CASSEALRQATNEKLVF	few	TRBJ1-4	TRBV6-1	NA
TGTGCCAGCAGTGCCTTCGGGAATGGCAATCAGCCCCAGCATTTT	CASSAFGNGNQPQHF	many	TRBJ1-5	TRBV6-1	NA
TGTGCCAGCACCGCGGGACAGGGTTTTGGCTACGAGCAGTACTTC	CASTAGQGFGYEQYF	many	TRBJ2-7	TRBV5-6	TRBD1
TGTGCCAGCAGTTTCGTCATCTCGGATACGCAGTATTTT	CASSFVISDTQYF	many	TRBJ2-3	TRBV27	NA
TGTGCCAGTAGTAAAAACAGGGGACGAGAGACCCAGTACTTC	CASSKNRGRETQYF	many	TRBJ2-5	TRBV19	TRBD1